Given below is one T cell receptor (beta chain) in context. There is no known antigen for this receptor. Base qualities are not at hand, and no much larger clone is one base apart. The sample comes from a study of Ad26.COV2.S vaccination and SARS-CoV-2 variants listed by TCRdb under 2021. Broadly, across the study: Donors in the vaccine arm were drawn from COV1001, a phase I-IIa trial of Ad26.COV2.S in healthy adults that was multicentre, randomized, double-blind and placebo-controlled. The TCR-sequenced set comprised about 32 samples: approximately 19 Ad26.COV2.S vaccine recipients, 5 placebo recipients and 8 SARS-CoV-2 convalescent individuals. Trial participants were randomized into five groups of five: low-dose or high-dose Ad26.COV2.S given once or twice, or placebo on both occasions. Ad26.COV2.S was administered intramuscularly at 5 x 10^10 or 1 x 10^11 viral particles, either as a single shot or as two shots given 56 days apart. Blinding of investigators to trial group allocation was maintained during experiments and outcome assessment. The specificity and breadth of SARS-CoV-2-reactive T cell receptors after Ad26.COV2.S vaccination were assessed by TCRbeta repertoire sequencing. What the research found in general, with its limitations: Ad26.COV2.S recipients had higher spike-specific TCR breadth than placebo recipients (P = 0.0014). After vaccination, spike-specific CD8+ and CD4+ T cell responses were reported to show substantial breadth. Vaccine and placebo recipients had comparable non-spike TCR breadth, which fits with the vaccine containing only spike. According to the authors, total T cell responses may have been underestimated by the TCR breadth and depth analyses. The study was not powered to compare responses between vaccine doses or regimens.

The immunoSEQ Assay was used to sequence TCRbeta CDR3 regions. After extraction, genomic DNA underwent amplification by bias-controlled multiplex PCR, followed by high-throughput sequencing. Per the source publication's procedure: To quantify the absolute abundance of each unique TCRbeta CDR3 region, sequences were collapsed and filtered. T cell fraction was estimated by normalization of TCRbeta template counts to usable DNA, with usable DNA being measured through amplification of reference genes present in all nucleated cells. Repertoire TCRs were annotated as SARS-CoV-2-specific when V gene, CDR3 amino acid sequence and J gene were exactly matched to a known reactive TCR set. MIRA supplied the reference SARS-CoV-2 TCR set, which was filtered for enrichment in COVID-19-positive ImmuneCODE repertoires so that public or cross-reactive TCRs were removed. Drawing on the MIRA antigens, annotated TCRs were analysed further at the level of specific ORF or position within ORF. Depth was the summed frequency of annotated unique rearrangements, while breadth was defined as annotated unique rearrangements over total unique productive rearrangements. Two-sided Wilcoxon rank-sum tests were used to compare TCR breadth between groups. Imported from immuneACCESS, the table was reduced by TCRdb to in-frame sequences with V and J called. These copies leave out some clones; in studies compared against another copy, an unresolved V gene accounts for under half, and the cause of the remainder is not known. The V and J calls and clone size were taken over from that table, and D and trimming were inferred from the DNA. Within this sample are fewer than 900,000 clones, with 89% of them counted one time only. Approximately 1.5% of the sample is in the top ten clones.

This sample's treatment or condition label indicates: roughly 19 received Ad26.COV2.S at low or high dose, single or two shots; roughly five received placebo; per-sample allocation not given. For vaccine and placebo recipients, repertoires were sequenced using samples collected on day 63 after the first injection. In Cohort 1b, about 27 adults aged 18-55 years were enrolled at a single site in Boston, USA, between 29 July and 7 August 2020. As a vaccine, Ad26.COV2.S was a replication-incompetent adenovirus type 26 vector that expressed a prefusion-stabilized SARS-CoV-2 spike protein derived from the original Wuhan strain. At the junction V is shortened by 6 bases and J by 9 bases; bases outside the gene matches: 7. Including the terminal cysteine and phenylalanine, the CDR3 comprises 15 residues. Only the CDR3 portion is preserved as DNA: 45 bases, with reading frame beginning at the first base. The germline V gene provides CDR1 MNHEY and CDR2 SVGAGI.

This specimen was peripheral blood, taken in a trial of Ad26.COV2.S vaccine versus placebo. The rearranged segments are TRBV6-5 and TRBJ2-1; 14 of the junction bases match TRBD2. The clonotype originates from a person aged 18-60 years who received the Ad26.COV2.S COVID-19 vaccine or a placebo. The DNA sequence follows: TGTGCCAGCAGCCGACTAGCGGGAGGGCGGGGTGAGCAGTTCTTC. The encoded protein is CASSRLAGGRGEQFF.